The subject of this entry is one TCR beta chain. The entry originates in a study of PD-L1 blockade in urothelial cancer. Time point reported: peripheral blood 6 weeks after treatment start. The CDR3 is 15 residues long. CDR1 MNHNY and CDR2 SVGAGI come from the germline V gene (reference sequence). Germline trimming cut 2 bases from V and 3 bases from J; bases unmatched to any gene: 3. Profiling relied on immunoSEQ multiplex PCR, and the TCRdb table lists in-frame clones only, not all of them. The data show 90,000 to 130,000 clones, around 90% seen once. The material sequenced was PBMCs, taken around atezolizumab (anti-PD-L1) treatment. This TCR was sampled from a man in his 60s with urothelial cancer. The V gene is TRBV6-6, the J gene TRBJ1-5; 8 nucleotides align to TRBD1. The chain's CDR3 is CASSYGQGYNQPQHF. As DNA, the CDR3 is TGTGCCAGCAGTTACGGACAGGGTTACAATCAGCCCCAGCATTTT.